This TCR beta chain derives from a study of cytomegalovirus exposure and HLA in healthy donors. This clone was observed a single time. Its target is not known. Germline V gene sequence: CDR1 LNHDA, CDR2 SQIVND (reference sequence). Deletions cut 7 bases from V and 0 bases from J, with 16 bases between. This CDR3 is built from 16 residues. The PCR had 60 Vbeta and 13 Jbeta primers. TCRdb's copy holds only in-frame clones and misses some; the assay was immunoSEQ multiplex PCR. The sample has roughly 190,000 clones, roughly 80% seen once. Study findings and constraints: As a later analysis showed, a missense DCLRE1C variant was linked to trimming of TCR beta V- and J-genes. No immune exposure information besides CMV serostatus was available.

The sample consisted of PBMCs. The chain is built from TRBV19 and TRBJ2-1; TRBD2 is a possible D gene (6 bases). The receptor comes from a middle-aged man in good health and CMV-seropositive. CDR3 sequence: CASNPRGGSSYNEQFF. Here the CDR3 DNA reads TGTGCCAGTAACCCTCGGGGAGGAAGCTCCTACAATGAGCAGTTCTTC.